These 24 T cell receptor beta chains came from one sample sequenced in a study of shared clonotypes between healthy human individuals. Naive CD8 cells lacked CD45RO and underwent positive selection for CCR7, leaving out terminally differentiated effector memory CD45RA+ cells. The table came from immunoSEQ multiplex PCR; TCRdb's copy has only in-frame clones and leaves some out. The sample holds more than 2 million clones, roughly 94% seen once. Specimen: naive CD8+ T cells sorted from blood. The receptors were gathered from a man between 18 and 35 years old in good health.

The chain carries TRBV30 and TRBJ2-3, with 8 bases aligning to TRBD2. With V trimmed by 0 bases and J by 2 bases, 7 bases remained unmatched. CDR1 GTSNPN and CDR2 SVGIG come from the germline V gene (reference sequence). The CDR3 is 16 amino acids. The CDR3 DNA is TGTGCCTGGAGTGTAGTTTTAGCGGGATTCACAGATACGCAGTATTTT. Amino acids: CAWSVVLAGFTDTQYF.

As to this clone: It is unclear where the CDR3 begins or ends on the DNA, so no DNA is shown, and the CDR3 is as TCRdb lists it. The V gene is TRBV5-4, the J gene TRBJ2-2; the D call in the table, TRBD1, was not verified against the DNA. The CDR3 length is 17 residues, termini included. Germline assignment: CDR1 SGHNT and CDR2 YYREEE (reference sequence). CDR3 loop: CASSPFGPGANTGELFF.

The chain uses TRBV4-3 and TRBJ1-1; D gene unclear. Germline CDR1 LGHNA, CDR2 YSLEER. The V and J ends lost 0 bases and 3 bases respectively, with 14 bases between them. The CDR3 runs to 16 residues. CDR3 in amino acids: CASSQDMTALDTEAFF. CDR3 DNA: TGCGCCAGCAGCCAAGATATGACGGCCCTAGACACTGAAGCTTTCTTT.

The rearrangement uses TRBV2 and TRBJ2-6; either TRBD1 or TRBD2 may fit D (5 bases each). This CDR3 has 17 residues. CDR1 is SNHLY, CDR2 FYNNEI, per germline. V lost 4 bases and J 0 bases, leaving 13 bases between the germline ends. CDR3 DNA sequence: TGTGCCAGCAGTGGGGACCCTAAGAGCTCTGGGGCCAACGTCCTGACTTTC. Its translation is CASSGDPKSSGANVLTF. Full variable domain (remainder filled in from reference TRBV2 and TRBJ2-6): EPEVTQTPSHQVTQMGQEVILRCVPISNHLYFYWYRQILGQKVEFLVSFYNNEISEKSEIFDDQFSVERPDGSNFTLKIRSTKLEDSAMYFCASSGDPKSSGANVLTFGAGSRLTVL.

On this clone: Other DNA sequences in the sample encode the same CDR3. The V call is TRBV27, the J call TRBJ2-2, with D unresolved. The CDR3 sequence is 12 residues long. Trimming stripped 5 bases from V and 3 bases from J, with 4 bases between. CDR1 is MNHEY, CDR2 SMNVEV, per germline (reference sequence). The CDR3 sequence: CASSLYTGELFF. The CDR3 nucleotides read TGTGCCAGCAGTCTTTACACCGGGGAGCTGTTTTTT.

V is TRBV7-8 and J is TRBJ2-3; 7 bases match TRBD2. Germline CDR1 is SGHVS and CDR2 is FQNEAQ. This CDR3 comprises 13 residues. V was pared by 4 bases and J by 4 bases, with 2 bases of the junction left unmatched. CDR3 coding DNA: TGTGCCAGCAGCTGGGGAGGGGCAGATACGCAGTATTTT. This codes for CASSWGGADTQYF.

This clone was observed once. The V and J genes are TRBV4-1 and TRBJ1-2, with D uncertain. CDR3 length: 14 residues. Trimming removed 3 bases from V and 4 bases from J, with 12 bases in between. CDR1 is MGHRA, CDR2 YSYEKL, per germline. CDR3 amino acids: CASSQSDWGYGYTF. The CDR3 region has the DNA TGCGCCAGCAGCCAGAGCGACTGGGGCTATGGCTACACCTTC.

V is TRBV7-9 and J is TRBJ2-7; D may be TRBD1 or TRBD2 (6 bases each). The V end was cut by 6 bases, the J end by 5 bases, with 17 bases between. CDR1 is SEHNR and CDR2 is FQNEAQ in the germline V gene (reference sequence). There are 14 residues in the CDR3. CDR3 DNA sequence: TGTGCCAGCAGGCCAGGGTCCGGGGGCGACGAGCAGTACTTC. This translates into CASRPGSGGDEQYF. The whole variable domain, remainder taken from reference TRBV7-9 and TRBJ2-7, is DTGVSQNPRHKITKRGQNVTFRCDPISEHNRLYWYRQTLGQGPEFLTYFQNEAQLEKSRLLSDRFSAERPKGSFSTLEIQRTEQGDSAMYLCASRPGSGGDEQYFGPGTRLTVT.

V gene TRBV9 combines with J gene TRBJ2-5; maybe TRBD2 (5 bases). The germline CDR1 and CDR2 sequences are SGDLS and YYNGEE. V lost 0 bases and J lost 1, with 10 bases in between. This CDR3 is built from 15 residues. CDR3 protein: CASSVGLIPQETQYF. The CDR3, as DNA: TGTGCCAGCAGCGTAGGACTAATACCCCAAGAGACCCAGTACTTC.

The gene calls are TRBV5-6 and TRBJ2-5; tentative D call: TRBD1 (6 bases). Judging by the DNA end, TRBJ2-7 fits better; the J call may be wrong. Germline V gene data show CDR1 as SGHDT and CDR2 as YYEEEE. The CDR3 is 15 residues long. CDR3 region: CASSLVWAGTYEQYF. The CDR3 nucleotides read TGTGCCAGCAGCTTGGTTTGGGCAGGGACATACGAGCAGTACTTC.

This sequence joins TRBV6-5 and TRBJ2-7, with D uncertain. Trimming cost V 2 bases and J 2 bases, with 10 bases left between them. This CDR3 spans 14 amino acids. The germline gives CDR1 MNHEY, CDR2 SVGAGI. The CDR3 reads CASSYGGNAYEQYF. CDR3 sequence (DNA): TGTGCCAGCAGTTACGGCGGCAACGCCTACGAGCAGTACTTC.

V gene TRBV4-1 combines with J gene TRBJ2-1, with TRBD1 matching over 7 bases. CDR1 is MGHRA and CDR2 is YSYEKL in the germline V gene. The junction had 5 bases not matched to a gene; V was cut back by 6 bases and J by 3 bases. The CDR3 runs to 14 residues. The CDR3 nucleotides are TGCGCCAGCAGGTACCGGACAGGCTACAATGAGCAGTTCTTC. Its protein is CASRYRTGYNEQFF.

The chain carries TRBV9 and TRBJ2-7; TRBD1 aligns across 11 bases. The CDR3 is 15 residues long. Trimming cost V 1 base and J 3 bases; bases outside gene matches: 3. Germline CDR1 is SGDLS and CDR2 is YYNGEE. CDR3 coding DNA: TGTGCCAGCAGCGTACTGGACAGGGGGCACTACGAGCAGTACTTC. This gives the protein CASSVLDRGHYEQYF.

The genes are TRBV7-2 and TRBJ2-7, with D possibly called TRBD1 or TRBD2 (6 bases each). V was pared by 1 base and J by 7 bases, with 20 bases between. This CDR3 region has 16 residues. Germline CDR1 is SGHTA and CDR2 is FQGNSA. This CDR3 is CASSLDAYRGAGEQYF. CDR3 DNA sequence: TGTGCCAGCAGCTTAGACGCCTATAGGGGGGCTGGGGAGCAGTACTTC.

The chain couples TRBV28 to TRBJ2-5, with D possibly matching TRBD2 (6 bases). The ends were cut back, 5 bases at V and 2 bases at J, with 18 bases in the middle. The CDR3 runs 16 residues. Germline V lookup: CDR1 MDHEN, CDR2 SYDVKM. The CDR3: CASSPPRRSGQETQYF. CDR3 bases: TGTGCCAGCAGTCCCCCCCGGAGGAGCGGGCAAGAGACCCAGTACTTC. The full variable domain, with the rest looked up from reference TRBV28 and TRBJ2-5, is DVKVTQSSRYLVKRTGEKVFLECVQDMDHENMFWYRQDPGLGLRLIYFSYDVKMKEKGDIPEGYSVSREKKERFSLILESASTNQTSMYLCASSPPRRSGQETQYFGPGTRLLVL.

The V gene is TRBV7-9, the J gene TRBJ1-1, with unresolved D. The CDR3 totals 15 residues. The germline V and J ends were trimmed by 7 bases and 0 bases, with 15 bases remaining between them. Germline V lookup: CDR1 SEHNR, CDR2 FQNEAQ (reference sequence). Written as DNA, the CDR3 is TGTGCCAGCACCCTCGGTGAGTTAATGAACACTGAAGCTTTCTTT. Protein sequence: CASTLGELMNTEAFF. The complete variable domain, with remaining parts taken from reference TRBV7-9 and TRBJ1-1, reads DTGVSQNPRHKITKRGQNVTFRCDPISEHNRLYWYRQTLGQGPEFLTYFQNEAQLEKSRLLSDRFSAERPKGSFSTLEIQRTEQGDSAMYLCASTLGELMNTEAFFGQGTRLTVV.

V gene TRBV11-2 combines with J gene TRBJ2-3; D is uncertain. Trimming took 7 bases from V and 0 from J, leaving 8 bases between them. The CDR3 contains 13 residues. Germline CDR1 reads SGHAT; CDR2 reads FQNNGV. CDR3: CASTTFSTDTQYF. The CDR3 bases are TGTGCCAGCACCACATTTAGCACAGATACGCAGTATTTT.

The V and J genes are TRBV7-9 and TRBJ2-4, with 7 bases identical to TRBD2. The CDR3 totals 14 residues. V shed 1 base and J 4 bases; nucleotides not matched to a gene: 1. Per the germline V gene, CDR1 is SEHNR and CDR2 is FQNEAQ (reference sequence). The CDR3 nucleotides read TGTGCCAGCAGCTTAGGAGCGGGGAAAAACATTCAGTACTTC. Translated: CASSLGAGKNIQYF.

This chain joins TRBV11-2 and TRBJ1-2; D gene unclear. The CDR3 length is 15 residues. Trimming left V 0 bases short and J 7 bases short, with 15 bases between. CDR1 is SGHAT and CDR2 is FQNNGV in the germline V gene. CDR3 bases: TGTGCCAGCAGCTTAGAACCCTTGGGCCATATTGGCTACACCTTC. This gives the protein CASSLEPLGHIGYTF.

The chain carries TRBV29-1 and TRBJ2-7; D is unclear. Germline V CDR1 and CDR2: SQVTM, ANQGSEA. CDR3 size: 11 residues. Trimming cost V 6 bases and J 8 bases, with 14 bases left between them. The CDR3 protein is CSVLTLFQQYF. The CDR3 region has the DNA TGCAGCGTCCTGACCTTATTTCAGCAGTACTTC.

The CDR3 here is CASSLGQGASSYEQYF. The CDR3 DNA follows: TGTGCCAGCAGCCTCGGACAGGGGGCGAGTTCGTACGAGCAGTACTTC. This sequence joins TRBV7-9 and TRBJ2-7, with TRBD1 matching 11 bases. The CDR3 totals 16 residues. V lost 5 bases and J lost 4; bases outside the gene matches: 10. The germline V gene has CDR1 SEHNR and CDR2 FQNEAQ (reference sequence).

The chain joins TRBV9 to TRBJ2-7; D might be TRBD1 or TRBD2, each matching 5 bases. The CDR3 loop spans 13 amino acids. V was clipped by 4 bases and J by 5 bases, with 13 bases between them. Germline CDR1 is SGDLS and CDR2 is YYNGEE. The CDR3 here is CASSSEGIHEQYF. CDR3 nucleotide sequence: TGTGCCAGCAGCTCCGAGGGGATCCACGAGCAGTACTTC.

The J gene is TRBJ1-4, the V gene TRBV7-9; D possibly corresponds to TRBD1 (6 bases). Trimming removed 5 bases from V and 0 bases from J, with 16 bases in between. The CDR3 runs 17 residues. Germline V lookup: CDR1 SEHNR, CDR2 FQNEAQ (reference sequence). The CDR3 DNA sequence: TGTGCCAGCAGCCGCCTACAGGGTGAACCAACTAATGAAAAACTGTTTTTT. Encoded protein: CASSRLQGEPTNEKLFF.

This clone was recorded only once. The chain carries TRBV4-1 and TRBJ1-6, with 9 positions matching TRBD1. This CDR3 is 17 amino acids long. Germline CDR1 MGHRA, CDR2 YSYEKL. The V segment lost 0 bases and the J segment 3 bases; nucleotides outside the gene matches: 3. CDR3: CASSQEQGAVYNSPLHF. The DNA for the CDR3 is TGCGCCAGCAGCCAAGAACAGGGGGCCGTCTATAATTCACCCCTCCACTTT.